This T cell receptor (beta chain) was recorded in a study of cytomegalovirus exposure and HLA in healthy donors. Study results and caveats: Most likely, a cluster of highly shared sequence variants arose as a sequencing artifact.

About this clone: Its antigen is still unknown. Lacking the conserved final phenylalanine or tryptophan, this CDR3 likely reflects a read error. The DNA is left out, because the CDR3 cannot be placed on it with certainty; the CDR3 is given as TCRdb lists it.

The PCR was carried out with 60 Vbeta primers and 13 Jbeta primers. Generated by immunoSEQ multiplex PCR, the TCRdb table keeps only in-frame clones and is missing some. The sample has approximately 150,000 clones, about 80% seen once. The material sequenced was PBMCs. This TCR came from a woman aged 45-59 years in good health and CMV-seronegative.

The CDR3: CSAKSGQGQTL. J is TRBJ2-7 and V is TRBV20-1; the table's D call, TRBD1, has no DNA check behind it. Germline V gene sequence: CDR1 DFQATT, CDR2 SNEGSKA (reference sequence). The CDR3 contains 11 residues when both ends are counted.